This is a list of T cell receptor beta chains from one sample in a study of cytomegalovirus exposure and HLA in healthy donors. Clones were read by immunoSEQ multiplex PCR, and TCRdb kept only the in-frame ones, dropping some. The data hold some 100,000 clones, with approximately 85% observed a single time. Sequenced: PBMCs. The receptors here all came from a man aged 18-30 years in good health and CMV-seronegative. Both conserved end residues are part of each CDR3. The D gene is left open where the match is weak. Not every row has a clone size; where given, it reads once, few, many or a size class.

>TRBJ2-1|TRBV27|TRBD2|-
TGTGCCAGCAGCGTACTAGCGGGGGGAACCAATGAGCAGTTCTTC
CASSVLAGGTNEQFF
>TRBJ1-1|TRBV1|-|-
TGCACCAGCAGCCAAGATGGACACCCGAACACTGAAGCTTTCTTT
CTSSQDGHPNTEAFF
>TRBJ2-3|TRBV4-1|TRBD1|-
TGCGCCAGCAGTCAGGGACAGGGGGATCCAGATACGCAGTATTTT
CASSQGQGDPDTQYF
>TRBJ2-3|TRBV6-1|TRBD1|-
TGTGCCAGTTCAGGGGGCCTTAGCACAGATACGCAGTATTTT
CASSGGLSTDTQYF
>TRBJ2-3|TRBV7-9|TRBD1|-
TGTGCCAGCAGCCCCCGCGAGGGGGCAACAGATACGCAGTATTTT
CASSPREGATDTQYF
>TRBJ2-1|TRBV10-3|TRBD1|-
TGTGCCATCTTTGAGGGACAGGGGGCGAATGAGCAGTTCTTC
CAIFEGQGANEQFF
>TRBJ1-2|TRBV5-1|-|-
TGCGCCAGCAGCTTGGGAGCAGGGTTAGAATATGGCTACACCTTC
CASSLGAGLEYGYTF
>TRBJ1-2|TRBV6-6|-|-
TGTGCCAGCAGTTACAAGGGGGGGACTAACTATGGCTACACCTTC
CASSYKGGTNYGYTF
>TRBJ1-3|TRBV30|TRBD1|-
TGTGCCTGCTTCGGGACAGGTCCAGCCAGCTCTGGAAACACCATATATTTT
CACFGTGPASSGNTIYF
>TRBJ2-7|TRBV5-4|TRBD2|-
TGTGCCAGCAGTTCTCCCGGGGGGGTCTACGAGCAGTACTTC
CASSSPGGVYEQYF
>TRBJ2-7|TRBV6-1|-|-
TGTGCCAGCAGTGCCAGGGGTCGCTCCTACGAGCAGTACTTC
CASSARGRSYEQYF
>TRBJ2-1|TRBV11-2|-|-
TGTGCCAGCAGCTCGCGGGACTCCACAACCCCAAATGAGCAGTTCTTC
CASSSRDSTTPNEQFF
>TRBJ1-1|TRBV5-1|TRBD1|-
TGCGCCAGCAGAAGAACAGGGGACACTGAAGCTTTCTTT
CASRRTGDTEAFF
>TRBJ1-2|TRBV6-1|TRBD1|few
TGTGCCAGCAGTGAAGGGGACAGGGTAGCGTCGGGCTACACCTTC
CASSEGDRVASGYTF
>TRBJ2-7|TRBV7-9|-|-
TGTGCCAGCAGCTTAGTAACAGGCTCGGGTGAGCAGTACTTC
CASSLVTGSGEQYF
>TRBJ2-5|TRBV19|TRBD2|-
TGTGCCAGTAGATCCGGGGGAGGGGAGACCCAGTACTTC
CASRSGGGETQYF
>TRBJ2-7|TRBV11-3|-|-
TGTGCCAGCAGCGCCGGGACTTCGTACGAGCAGTACTTC
CASSAGTSYEQYF
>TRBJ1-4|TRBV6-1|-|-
TGTGCCAGCAGTGTGGTCAGGCAAACTAATGAAAAACTGTTTTTT
CASSVVRQTNEKLFF
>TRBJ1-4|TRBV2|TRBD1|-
TGTGCCAGCAGACGAGGGACAGATGAAAAACTGTTTTTT
CASRRGTDEKLFF
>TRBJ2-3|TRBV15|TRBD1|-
TGTGCCACCAGCAGAGATCAGGACAGGGGGGGATCAGATACGCAGTATTTT
CATSRDQDRGGSDTQYF
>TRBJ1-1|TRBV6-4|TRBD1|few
TGTGCCAGCAGTGACTCCTTGGAGGGGGCGACTGAAGCTTTCTTT
CASSDSLEGATEAFF
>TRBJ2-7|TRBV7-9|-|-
TGTGCCAGCAGCTCGACATTAACCTACGAGCAGTACTTC
CASSSTLTYEQYF
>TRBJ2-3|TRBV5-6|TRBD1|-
TGTGCCAGTATTGCACAGGGGGTAGGTGCAGATACGCAGTATTTT
CASIAQGVGADTQYF
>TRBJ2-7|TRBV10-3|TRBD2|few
TGTGCCATCAGTGGGGGGACTAGCGGGAGGGCCCTAACCTACGAGCAGTACTTC
CAISGGTSGRALTYEQYF
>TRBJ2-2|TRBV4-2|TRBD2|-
TGTGCCACCCAGCGGGGGGGCACCGGGGAGCTGTTTTTT
CATQRGGTGELFF
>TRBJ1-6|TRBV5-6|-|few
TGTGCCAGCAGCTTGTCTCTCCGACGTGAGGCCCCCCTCCACTTT
CASSLSLRREAPLHF
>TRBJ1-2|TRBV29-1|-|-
TGCAGCGTTGAAGTTATAGTCCCCTCGGGGTATGGCTACACCTTC
CSVEVIVPSGYGYTF
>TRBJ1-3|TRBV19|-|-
TGTGCCACCGACAGCGTTAGGGGAAACACCATATATTTT
CATDSVRGNTIYF
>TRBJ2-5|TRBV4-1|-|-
TGCGCCAGCAGCCAGGATCCAGGGGAGGAGACCCAGTACTTC
CASSQDPGEETQYF
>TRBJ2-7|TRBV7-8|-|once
TGTGCCAGCAGCTTAGTTCCACTCCACGAGCAGTACTTC
CASSLVPLHEQYF
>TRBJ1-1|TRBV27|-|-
TGTGCCAGCAGTTTACCGGGATTTAGCACTGAAGCTTTCTTT
CASSLPGFSTEAFF
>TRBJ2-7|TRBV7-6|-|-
TGTGCCAGCAGCTTAGTTGGTCCGGCGGGCGAGCAGTACTTC
CASSLVGPAGEQYF
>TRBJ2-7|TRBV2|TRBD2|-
TGTGCCAGCAAACGTACTAGCGGGAGTTCAAACGAGCAGTACTTC
CASKRTSGSSNEQYF
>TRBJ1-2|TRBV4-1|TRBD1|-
TGCGCCAGCAGAAGAATAGGGGACAGGGAGTGGGAAGGCTACACCTTC
CASRRIGDREWEGYTF
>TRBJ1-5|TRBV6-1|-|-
TGTGCCAGCAGTGAAGGGGGGGGAAGCAATCAGCCCCAGCATTTT
CASSEGGGSNQPQHF
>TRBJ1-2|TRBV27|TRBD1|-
TGTGCCAGCAGTCCACTCATTCTGACAGGGGACTATGGCTACACCTTC
CASSPLILTGDYGYTF